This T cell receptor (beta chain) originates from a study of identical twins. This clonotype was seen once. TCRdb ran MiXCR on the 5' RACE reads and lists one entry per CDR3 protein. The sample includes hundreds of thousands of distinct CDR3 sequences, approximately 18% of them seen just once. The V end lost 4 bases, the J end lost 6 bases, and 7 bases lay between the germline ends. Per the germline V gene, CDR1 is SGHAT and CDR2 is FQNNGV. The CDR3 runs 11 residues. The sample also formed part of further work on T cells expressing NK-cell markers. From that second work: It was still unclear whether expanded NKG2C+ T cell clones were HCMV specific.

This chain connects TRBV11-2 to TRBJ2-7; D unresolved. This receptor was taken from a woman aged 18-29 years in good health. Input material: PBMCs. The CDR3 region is CASSSVIEQYF. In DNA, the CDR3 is TGTGCCAGCAGCTCCGTTATCGAGCAGTACTTC.